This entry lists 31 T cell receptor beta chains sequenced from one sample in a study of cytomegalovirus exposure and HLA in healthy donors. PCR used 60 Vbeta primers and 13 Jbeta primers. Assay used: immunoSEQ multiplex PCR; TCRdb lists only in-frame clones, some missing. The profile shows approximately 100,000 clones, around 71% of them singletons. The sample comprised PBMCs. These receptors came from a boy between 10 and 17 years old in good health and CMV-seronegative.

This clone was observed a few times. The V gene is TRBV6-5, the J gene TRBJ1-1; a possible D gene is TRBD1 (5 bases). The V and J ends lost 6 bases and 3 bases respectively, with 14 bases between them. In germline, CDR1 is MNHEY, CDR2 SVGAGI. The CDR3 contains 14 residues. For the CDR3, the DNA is TGTGCCAGCAGCCGCAATGTCAGGGACACTGAAGCTTTCTTT. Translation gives CASSRNVRDTEAFF.

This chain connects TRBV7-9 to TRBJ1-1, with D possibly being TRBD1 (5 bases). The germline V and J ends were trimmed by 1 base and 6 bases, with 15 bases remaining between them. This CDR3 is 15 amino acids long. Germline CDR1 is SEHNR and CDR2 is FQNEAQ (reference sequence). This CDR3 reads CASSLVRGGVSEAFF. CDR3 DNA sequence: TGTGCCAGCAGCTTAGTACGGGGGGGAGTCTCTGAAGCTTTCTTT.

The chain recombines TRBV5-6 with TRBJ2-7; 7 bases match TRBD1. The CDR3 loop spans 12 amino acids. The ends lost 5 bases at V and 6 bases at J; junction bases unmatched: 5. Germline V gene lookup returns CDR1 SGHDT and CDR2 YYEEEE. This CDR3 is CASSQTGVEQYF. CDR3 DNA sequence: TGTGCCAGCAGTCAAACAGGGGTCGAGCAGTACTTC.

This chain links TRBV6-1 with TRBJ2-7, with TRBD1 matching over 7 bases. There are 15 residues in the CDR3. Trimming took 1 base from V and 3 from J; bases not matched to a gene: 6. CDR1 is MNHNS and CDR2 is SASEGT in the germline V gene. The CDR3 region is CASSEVGTVRYEQYF. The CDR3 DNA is TGTGCCAGCAGTGAAGTGGGGACAGTCCGCTACGAGCAGTACTTC.

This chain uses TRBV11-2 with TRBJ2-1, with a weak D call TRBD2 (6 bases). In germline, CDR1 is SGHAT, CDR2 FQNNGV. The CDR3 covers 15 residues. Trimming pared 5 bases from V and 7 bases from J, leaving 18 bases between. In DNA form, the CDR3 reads TGTGCCAGCAGCCGACTAGTGGGGGTGGGGAATGAGCAGTTCTTC. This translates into CASSRLVGVGNEQFF. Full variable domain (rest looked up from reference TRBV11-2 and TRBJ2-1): EAGVAQSPRYKIIEKRQSVAFWCNPISGHATLYWYQQILGQGPKLLIQFQNNGVVDDSQLPKDRFSAERLKGVDSTLKIQPAKLEDSAVYLCASSRLVGVGNEQFFGPGTRLTVL.

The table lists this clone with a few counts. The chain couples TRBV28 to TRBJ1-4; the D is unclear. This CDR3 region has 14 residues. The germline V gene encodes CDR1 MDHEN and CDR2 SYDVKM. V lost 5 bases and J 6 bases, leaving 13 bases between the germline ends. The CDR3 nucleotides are TGTGCCAGCAGTCGGCCGGGGTTGGATGAAAAACTGTTTTTT. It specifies CASSRPGLDEKLFF.

The DNA of the CDR3 is TGTGCCAGCACCTCGACAGGGATAAATTCACCCCTCCACTTT. It translates to CASTSTGINSPLHF. The V gene is TRBV6-6, the J gene TRBJ1-6; 7 bases agree with TRBD1. The CDR3 length is 14 residues. Germline CDR1 is MNHNY and CDR2 is SVGAGI (reference sequence). J lost 7 bases, V lost 7 bases, and 7 bases had no gene match.

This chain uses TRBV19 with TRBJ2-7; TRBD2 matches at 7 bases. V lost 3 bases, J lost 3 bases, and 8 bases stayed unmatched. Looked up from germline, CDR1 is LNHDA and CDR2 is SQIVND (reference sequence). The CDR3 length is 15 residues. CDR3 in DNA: TGTGCCAGTAGTATTGGCGCTAGCGGACTCTACGAGCAGTACTTC. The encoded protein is CASSIGASGLYEQYF.

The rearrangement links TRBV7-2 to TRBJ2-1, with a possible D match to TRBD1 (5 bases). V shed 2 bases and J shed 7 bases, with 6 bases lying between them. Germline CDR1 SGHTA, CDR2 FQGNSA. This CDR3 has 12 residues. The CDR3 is CASSLRQNEQFF. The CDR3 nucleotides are TGTGCCAGCAGCTTAAGACAGAATGAGCAGTTCTTC.

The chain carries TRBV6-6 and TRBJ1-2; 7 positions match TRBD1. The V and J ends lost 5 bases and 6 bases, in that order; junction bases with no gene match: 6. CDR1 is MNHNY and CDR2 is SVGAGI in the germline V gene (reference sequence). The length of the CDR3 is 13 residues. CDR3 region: CASSLDRADGYTF. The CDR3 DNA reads TGTGCCAGCAGTCTCGACAGGGCGGATGGCTACACCTTC.

This CDR3 is CASSMGQEQFF. The DNA for the CDR3 is TGTGCCAGTAGTATGGGACAGGAGCAGTTCTTC. V gene TRBV19 combines with J gene TRBJ2-1, with 7 bases aligning to TRBD1. This CDR3 region has 11 residues. The V segment lost 3 bases and the J segment 10 bases; nucleotides outside the gene matches: 0. Germline assignment: CDR1 LNHDA and CDR2 SQIVND (reference sequence).

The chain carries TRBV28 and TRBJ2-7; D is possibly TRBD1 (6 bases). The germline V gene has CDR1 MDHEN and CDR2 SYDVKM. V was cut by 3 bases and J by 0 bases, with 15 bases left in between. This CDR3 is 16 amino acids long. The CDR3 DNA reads TGTGCCAGCAGTTTTCTTTTCCAGGGGCTCTCCTACGAGCAGTACTTC. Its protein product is CASSFLFQGLSYEQYF.

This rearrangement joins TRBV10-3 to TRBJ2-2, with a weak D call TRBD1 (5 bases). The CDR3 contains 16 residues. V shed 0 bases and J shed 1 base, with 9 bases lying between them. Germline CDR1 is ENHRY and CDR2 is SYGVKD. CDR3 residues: CAISESGQGNTGELFF. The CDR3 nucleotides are TGTGCCATCAGTGAGTCGGGGCAGGGGAACACCGGGGAGCTGTTTTTT.

The CDR3 region has the DNA TGTGCCAGCTCCAGGGGGGATACCCAGTACTTC. Its protein is CASSRGDTQYF. The chain links TRBV18 to TRBJ2-5, with D possibly TRBD1 on 7 matching bases. The CDR3 is 11 residues long. With 6 bases removed from V and 8 bases from J, the gap between germline ends came to 10 bases. Germline V gene data show CDR1 as KGHSH and CDR2 as LQKENI.

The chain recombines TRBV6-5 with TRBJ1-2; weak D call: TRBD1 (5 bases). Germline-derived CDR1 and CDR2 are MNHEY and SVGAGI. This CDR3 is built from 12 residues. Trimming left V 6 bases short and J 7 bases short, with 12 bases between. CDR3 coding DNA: TGTGCCAGCAGATCGGTCAGGGTTGGCTACACCTTC. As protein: CASRSVRVGYTF.

The CDR3: CASSLEGLNTGELFF. CDR3 coding DNA: TGTGCCAGCAGCTTAGAGGGACTTAACACCGGGGAGCTGTTTTTT. The chain joins TRBV11-3 to TRBJ2-2; D might be TRBD2 (6 bases). The CDR3 is 15 residues long. V was cut by 0 bases and J by 2 bases, with 7 bases left in between. Germline V gives CDR1 SGHNT, CDR2 YENEEA.

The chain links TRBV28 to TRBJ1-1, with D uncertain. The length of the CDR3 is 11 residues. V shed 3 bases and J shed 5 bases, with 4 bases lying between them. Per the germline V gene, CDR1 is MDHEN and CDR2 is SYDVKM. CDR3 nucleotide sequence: TGTGCCAGCAGTTTGCGGACTGAAGCTTTCTTT. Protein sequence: CASSLRTEAFF.

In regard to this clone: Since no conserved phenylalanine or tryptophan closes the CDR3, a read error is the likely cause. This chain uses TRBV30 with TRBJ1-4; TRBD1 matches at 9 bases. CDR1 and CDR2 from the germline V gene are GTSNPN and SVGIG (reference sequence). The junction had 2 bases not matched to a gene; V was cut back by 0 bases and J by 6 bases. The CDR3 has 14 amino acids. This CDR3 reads CAWSVGQGYEKLFV. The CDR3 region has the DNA TGTGCCTGGAGTGTAGGACAGGGGTATGAAAAACTGTTTGTT.

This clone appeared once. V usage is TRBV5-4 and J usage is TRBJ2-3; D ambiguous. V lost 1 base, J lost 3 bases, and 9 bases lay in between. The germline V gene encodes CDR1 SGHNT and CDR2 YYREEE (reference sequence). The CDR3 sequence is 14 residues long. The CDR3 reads CASSLPLSTDTQYF. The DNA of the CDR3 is TGTGCCAGCAGCTTGCCGTTGAGTACAGATACGCAGTATTTT. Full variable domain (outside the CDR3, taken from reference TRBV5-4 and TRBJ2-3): ETGVTQSPTHLIKTRGQQVTLRCSSQSGHNTVSWYQQALGQGPQFIFQYYREEENGRGNFPPRFSGLQFPNYSSELNVNALELDDSALYLCASSLPLSTDTQYFGPGTRLTVL.

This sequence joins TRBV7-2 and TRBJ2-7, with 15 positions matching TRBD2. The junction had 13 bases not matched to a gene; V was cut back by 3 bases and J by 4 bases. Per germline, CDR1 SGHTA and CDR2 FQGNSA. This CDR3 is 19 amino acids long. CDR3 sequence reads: CASSFRTSGGAGRWYEQYF. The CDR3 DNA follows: TGTGCCAGCAGCTTCCGGACTAGCGGGGGGGCGGGTCGTTGGTACGAGCAGTACTTC.

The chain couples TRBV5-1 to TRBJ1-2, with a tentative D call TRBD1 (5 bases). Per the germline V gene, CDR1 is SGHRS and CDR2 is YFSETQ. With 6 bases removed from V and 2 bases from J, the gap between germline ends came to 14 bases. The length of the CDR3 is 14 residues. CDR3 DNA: TGCGCCAGCACGGCGGAGTCAGGGAACTATGGCTACACCTTC. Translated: CASTAESGNYGYTF.

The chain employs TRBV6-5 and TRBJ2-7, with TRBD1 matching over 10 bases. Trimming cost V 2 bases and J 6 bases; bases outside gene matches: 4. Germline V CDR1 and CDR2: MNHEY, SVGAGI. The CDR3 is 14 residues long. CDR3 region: CASSYGTGALEQYF. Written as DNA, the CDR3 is TGTGCCAGCAGTTACGGGACAGGGGCACTCGAGCAGTACTTC.

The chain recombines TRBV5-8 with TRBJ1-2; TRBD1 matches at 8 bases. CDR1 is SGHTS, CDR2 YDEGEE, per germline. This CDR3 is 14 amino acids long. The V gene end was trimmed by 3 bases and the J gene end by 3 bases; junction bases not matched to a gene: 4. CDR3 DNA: TGTGCCAGCAGCTGGACAGGGATTTACTATGGCTACACCTTC. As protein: CASSWTGIYYGYTF.

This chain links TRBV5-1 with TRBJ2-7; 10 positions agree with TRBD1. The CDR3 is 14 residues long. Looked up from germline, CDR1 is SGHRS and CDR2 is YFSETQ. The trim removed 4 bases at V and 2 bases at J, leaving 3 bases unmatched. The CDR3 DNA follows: TGCGCCAGCAGCCGGGGACAGGGGACCTACGAGCAGTACTTC. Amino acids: CASSRGQGTYEQYF.

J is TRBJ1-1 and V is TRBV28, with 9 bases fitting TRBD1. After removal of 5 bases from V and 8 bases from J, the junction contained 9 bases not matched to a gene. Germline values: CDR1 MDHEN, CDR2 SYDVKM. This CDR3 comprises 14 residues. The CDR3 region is CASSPSPGTGEAFF. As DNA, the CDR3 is TGTGCCAGCAGTCCCTCTCCCGGGACAGGGGAAGCTTTCTTT.

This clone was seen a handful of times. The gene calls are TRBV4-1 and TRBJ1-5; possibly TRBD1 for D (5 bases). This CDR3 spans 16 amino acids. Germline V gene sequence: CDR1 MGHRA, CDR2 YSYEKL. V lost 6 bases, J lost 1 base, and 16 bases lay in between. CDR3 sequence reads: CASSPGRRQSNQPQHF. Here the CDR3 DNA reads TGCGCCAGCAGTCCAGGAAGAAGACAGAGCAATCAGCCCCAGCATTTT.

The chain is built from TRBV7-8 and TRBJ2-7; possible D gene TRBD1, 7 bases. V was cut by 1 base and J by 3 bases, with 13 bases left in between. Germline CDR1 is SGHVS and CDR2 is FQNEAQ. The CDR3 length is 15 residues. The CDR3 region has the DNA TGTGCCAGCAGCTTAGGTCGGAGGGGGCTCTACGAGCAGTACTTC. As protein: CASSLGRRGLYEQYF.

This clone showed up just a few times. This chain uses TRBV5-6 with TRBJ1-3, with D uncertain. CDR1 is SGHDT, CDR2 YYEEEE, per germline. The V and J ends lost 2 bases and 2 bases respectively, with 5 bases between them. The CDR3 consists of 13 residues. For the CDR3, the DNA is TGTGCCAGCAGCTTCTTAGCTGGAAACACCATATATTTT. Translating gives CASSFLAGNTIYF.

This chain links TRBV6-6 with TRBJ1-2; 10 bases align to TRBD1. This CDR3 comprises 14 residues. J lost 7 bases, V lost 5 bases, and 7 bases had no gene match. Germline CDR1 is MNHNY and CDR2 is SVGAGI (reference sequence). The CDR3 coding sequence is TGTGCCAGCAGTCACCGGACAGGGGGGGGTGGCTACACCTTC. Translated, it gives CASSHRTGGGGYTF.

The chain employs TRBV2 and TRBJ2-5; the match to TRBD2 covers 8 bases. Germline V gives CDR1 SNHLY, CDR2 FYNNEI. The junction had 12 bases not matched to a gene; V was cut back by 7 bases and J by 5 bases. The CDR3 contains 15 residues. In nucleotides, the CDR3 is TGTGCCAGCACGGGGACTAGAGGATTTTCGGAGACCCAGTACTTC. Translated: CASTGTRGFSETQYF.

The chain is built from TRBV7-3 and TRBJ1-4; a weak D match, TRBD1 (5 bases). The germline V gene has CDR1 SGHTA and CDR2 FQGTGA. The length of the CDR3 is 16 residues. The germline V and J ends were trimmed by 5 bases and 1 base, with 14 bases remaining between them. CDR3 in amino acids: CASSPRPGGTNEKLFF. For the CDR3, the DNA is TGTGCCAGCAGCCCAAGGCCCGGGGGAACTAATGAAAAACTGTTTTTT.